This T cell receptor beta chain comes out of a study of blood T cell repertoires in COVID-19. Turning to the study itself: Spain, Italy and the United States supplied samples that represented acute and convalescent COVID-19.

This CDR3 is 14 amino acids long. With 0 bases clipped from V and 5 bases from J, the junction kept 0 bases outside the gene matches. Germline V gene sequence: CDR1 SGDLS, CDR2 YYNGEE. Authors' methods: Estimation of nucleated cell counts was performed using reference gene primer amplification. Profiled with immunoSEQ multiplex PCR; TCRdb holds only in-frame clones, not every one. V, J and clone size were drawn from that table, and D and trimming were deduced from the DNA. The repertoire holds approximately 310,000 clones, with 70% to 90% as singletons. Individuals drawn from around 25 US areas were roughly 18 to 95 years old. Donors in Cohort 3 counted as recovered after two negative PCRs, clearance, or symptom resolution.

The genes are TRBV9 and TRBJ2-7, with 12 positions matching TRBD2. Sequencing was performed on PBMCs or T cells enriched from blood (not recorded which). The source is a man aged 30-40 years who had recovered from COVID-19. CDR3 region: CASSVGLAGDEQYF. The CDR3 coding sequence is TGTGCCAGCAGCGTAGGACTAGCGGGGGACGAGCAGTACTTC.